The 32 T cell receptor beta chains below were found in one sample sequenced in a study of cytomegalovirus exposure and HLA in healthy donors. The assay was immunoSEQ multiplex PCR, and TCRdb's table has in-frame clones only and misses some. The repertoire holds around 75,000 clones, around four fifths seen once, with around 3% in the top ten. Sequenced input: PBMCs. The receptors originated from a man younger than 40 in good health and CMV-seronegative.

The chain has TRBV28 and TRBJ1-6, with no clear D. The germline V gene encodes CDR1 MDHEN and CDR2 SYDVKM. This CDR3 has 16 amino acids. Trimming removed 8 bases from V and 7 bases from J, with 21 bases in between. The CDR3 DNA follows: TGTGCCAGCCGCGTCTCGTACAGCCGTTCAAATTCACCCCTCCACTTT. It codes for CASRVSYSRSNSPLHF.

The chain combines TRBV7-2 with TRBJ1-2; D is possibly TRBD1 (5 bases). CDR3 length: 16 amino acids. V was pared by 3 bases and J by 6 bases, with 20 bases between. Germline V lookup: CDR1 SGHTA, CDR2 FQGNSA. The CDR3, as DNA: TGTGCCAGCAGCTTTCCCCCTTTGGCAGGGCGGAATGGCTACACCTTC. This codes for CASSFPPLAGRNGYTF.

This chain uses TRBV4-1 with TRBJ1-5; no clear D gene. The CDR3 is 14 amino acids. V gave up 4 bases and J gave up 2 bases, with 9 bases separating them. CDR1 is MGHRA and CDR2 is YSYEKL in the germline V gene. CDR3 nucleotides: TGCGCCAGCAGCCTGATCGGGGGCAATCAGCCCCAGCATTTT. Protein sequence: CASSLIGGNQPQHF.

This clone was counted once. J is TRBJ2-1 and V is TRBV9, with a weak D call TRBD2 (6 bases). The germline V and J ends were trimmed by 0 bases and 6 bases, with 13 bases remaining between them. This CDR3 comprises 15 residues. Germline lookup yields CDR1 SGDLS and CDR2 YYNGEE. The CDR3 coding sequence is TGTGCCAGCAGCGTAGCGGGAGAGTTTTTCAATGAGCAGTTCTTC. As protein: CASSVAGEFFNEQFF. Using reference TRBV9 and TRBJ2-1 for the parts outside the CDR3, the full variable domain is DSGVTQTPKHLITATGQRVTLRCSPRSGDLSVYWYQQSLDQGLQFLIQYYNGEERAKGNILERFSAQQFPDLHSELNLSSLELGDSALYFCASSVAGEFFNEQFFGPGTRLTVL.

J is TRBJ2-1 and V is TRBV28, with TRBD2 matching 7 bases. V trimming: 6 bases; J trimming: 9 bases; junction bases outside the gene matches: 17. Per the germline V gene, CDR1 is MDHEN and CDR2 is SYDVKM. The CDR3 is made up of 16 amino acids. CDR3: CASSPPWSGIYGEQFF. The CDR3 DNA follows: TGTGCCAGCAGCCCCCCCTGGAGCGGGATTTACGGTGAGCAGTTCTTC.

The J gene is TRBJ2-3, the V gene TRBV27, with D unresolved. V lost 0 bases and J lost 0, with 16 bases in between. Germline values: CDR1 MNHEY, CDR2 SMNVEV (reference sequence). The CDR3 has 18 amino acids. CDR3 in DNA: TGTGCCAGCAGTTTATCGAGGAGTTACCCAAAAAGCACAGATACGCAGTATTTT. This codes for CASSLSRSYPKSTDTQYF.

The V and J genes are TRBV9 and TRBJ2-5; 11 bases are shared with TRBD1. V trimming: 0 bases; J trimming: 4 bases; junction bases outside the gene matches: 5. The CDR3 covers 16 residues. The germline V gene encodes CDR1 SGDLS and CDR2 YYNGEE. This CDR3 is CASSVGGTGGTETQYF. The CDR3 coding sequence is TGTGCCAGCAGCGTAGGAGGGACAGGGGGTACAGAGACCCAGTACTTC.

The chain is built from TRBV7-9 and TRBJ1-2; the match to TRBD1 covers 7 bases. The CDR3 is 16 amino acids. V lost 0 bases, J lost 7 bases, and 11 bases stayed unmatched. Germline CDR1 and CDR2: SEHNR and FQNEAQ (reference sequence). The CDR3 here is CASSLAGQRGIGGYTF. The DNA of the CDR3 is TGTGCCAGCAGCTTAGCGGGACAGAGAGGAATTGGTGGCTACACCTTC.

The chain has TRBV12-2 and TRBJ1-5; no check of the table's D call, TRBD1, against the DNA was made. TRBV12-2 is a recognized pseudogene. The length of the CDR3 is 15 residues. In DNA, the CDR3 is TGTGCAAGTCGCTTAGAGGGACAGGGTCCTTCAGCCCAGCATTTT. Translated, it gives CASRLEGQGPSAQHF.

This clone was detected once. The V call is TRBV6-4, the J call TRBJ2-1; 9 positions match TRBD2. V lost 3 bases to trimming and J lost 2 bases; unmatched junction nucleotides: 2. The CDR3 runs 15 residues. Germline V CDR1 and CDR2: MRHNA, SNTAGT. In nucleotides, the CDR3 is TGTGCCAGCAGTGAGCGGGAGGGCCCCTACAATGAGCAGTTCTTC. Translating it yields CASSEREGPYNEQFF.

The V gene is TRBV9, the J gene TRBJ2-1; tentative D call: TRBD1 (6 bases). The CDR3 consists of 12 residues. Trimming took 3 bases from V and 6 from J, leaving 7 bases between them. Germline CDR1 reads SGDLS; CDR2 reads YYNGEE. CDR3 protein: CASSDRANEQFF. The CDR3, as DNA: TGTGCCAGCAGCGACAGGGCCAATGAGCAGTTCTTC.

The chain combines TRBV6-1 with TRBJ1-3; D remains unclear. The CDR3 loop spans 14 amino acids. CDR1 and CDR2 from the germline V gene are MNHNS and SASEGT. V shed 2 bases and J shed 2 bases, with 7 bases lying between them. Here the CDR3 reads CASSEFVTGNTIYF. The DNA for the CDR3 is TGTGCCAGCAGTGAATTTGTCACTGGAAACACCATATATTTT.

The chain is built from TRBV4-3 and TRBJ2-2; D gene unclear. The CDR3 extends over 16 amino acids. The germline V gene encodes CDR1 LGHNA and CDR2 YSLEER. V lost 4 bases and J lost 4, with 16 bases in between. The CDR3 loop reads CASSPITAQRTGELFF. For the CDR3, the DNA is TGCGCCAGCAGCCCAATTACCGCCCAGCGCACCGGGGAGCTGTTTTTT.

This chain joins TRBV30 and TRBJ1-4; the D gene is possibly TRBD1 (6 bases). The CDR3 is 18 residues long. Germline values: CDR1 GTSNPN, CDR2 SVGIG (reference sequence). Trimming removed 7 bases from V and 0 bases from J, with 24 bases in between. The DNA of the CDR3 is TGTGCCTCCCTCCCTCCCTTGACAGGAGAGACAACTAATGAAAAACTGTTTTTT. This codes for CASLPPLTGETTNEKLFF.

The J gene is TRBJ2-4, the V gene TRBV5-6; 7 bases are a match to TRBD1. V was clipped by 0 bases and J by 8 bases; unmatched bases: 8. Germline V lookup: CDR1 SGHDT, CDR2 YYEEEE. The CDR3 is 15 amino acids. In DNA form, the CDR3 reads TGTGCCAGCAGCTTGGATGGTACAGGGGTCCACATTCAGTACTTC. Translated: CASSLDGTGVHIQYF.

This rearrangement joins TRBV10-3 to TRBJ2-2, with D perhaps matching TRBD1 (6 bases). V lost 6 bases and J 4 bases, leaving 12 bases between the germline ends. The CDR3 totals 14 residues. Germline V gene lookup returns CDR1 ENHRY and CDR2 SYGVKD. CDR3 in amino acids: CAISPGQITGELFF. The CDR3 nucleotides read TGTGCCATCAGCCCGGGACAAATCACCGGGGAGCTGTTTTTT.

This chain uses TRBV5-6 with TRBJ2-5, with TRBD1 matching over 8 bases. This CDR3 is 16 amino acids long. Unmatched junction bases numbered 9, after V lost 0 bases and J lost 5 bases. The germline V gene has CDR1 SGHDT and CDR2 YYEEEE. The CDR3 loop reads CASSLALGQGTETQYF. In DNA form, the CDR3 reads TGTGCCAGCAGCTTGGCGTTAGGACAGGGAACGGAGACCCAGTACTTC.

The V and J genes are TRBV7-2 and TRBJ2-2, with D uncertain. CDR3 size: 12 residues. The germline V gene encodes CDR1 SGHTA and CDR2 FQGNSA. Deletions cut 5 bases from V and 3 bases from J, with 4 bases between. The CDR3, as DNA: TGTGCCAGCAGCCTATACACCGGGGAGCTGTTTTTT. This sequence encodes CASSLYTGELFF. The full variable domain, its missing parts supplied by reference TRBV7-2 and TRBJ2-2, is GAGVSQSPSNKVTEKGKDVELRCDPISGHTALYWYRQSLGQGLEFLIYFQGNSAPDKSGLPSDRFSAERTGGSVSTLTIQRTQQEDSAVYLCASSLYTGELFFGEGSRLTVL.

V usage is TRBV4-3 and J usage is TRBJ1-1; D ambiguous. The CDR3 sequence is 13 residues long. V was clipped by 2 bases and J by 8 bases, with 12 bases between them. The germline V gene has CDR1 LGHNA and CDR2 YSLEER. The CDR3 here is CASSQKWGVEAFF. The CDR3 coding sequence is TGCGCCAGCAGCCAAAAATGGGGAGTCGAAGCTTTCTTT.

The gene calls are TRBV7-8 and TRBJ2-3, with 12 bases matching TRBD2. The CDR3 loop spans 15 amino acids. Germline V gene sequence: CDR1 SGHVS, CDR2 FQNEAQ. V gave up 5 bases and J gave up 2 bases; unmatched junction bases: 2. The CDR3 region is CASSGLAGSTDTQYF. The CDR3 DNA follows: TGTGCCAGCAGCGGACTAGCGGGATCCACAGATACGCAGTATTTT.

This clone was detected only a few times. The chain employs TRBV6-1 and TRBJ2-2, with 9 bases that match TRBD2. Per the germline V gene, CDR1 is MNHNS and CDR2 is SASEGT. CDR3 length equals 15 residues. Unmatched junction bases numbered 1, after V lost 1 base and J lost 4 bases. The CDR3 spells CASSEGAGGTGELFF. The DNA for the CDR3 is TGTGCCAGCAGTGAAGGAGCGGGGGGCACCGGGGAGCTGTTTTTT.

This clone was detected only once. The chain is built from TRBV5-1 and TRBJ2-7; TRBD1 matches at 9 bases. CDR1 SGHRS and CDR2 YFSETQ come from the germline V gene. The CDR3 is made up of 15 amino acids. Germline trimming cut 6 bases from V and 6 bases from J; bases unmatched to any gene: 13. The CDR3 DNA is TGCGCCAGCACCCTGGGACAGGGAATAGTCTCCGAGCAGTACTTC. It encodes CASTLGQGIVSEQYF. The variable domain in full, with the rest retrieved from reference TRBV5-1 and TRBJ2-7, is KAGVTQTPRYLIKTRGQQVTLSCSPISGHRSVSWYQQTPGQGLQFLFEYFSETQRNKGNFPGRFSGRQFSNSRSEMNVSTLELGDSALYLCASTLGQGIVSEQYFGPGTRLTVT.

The genes are TRBV2 and TRBJ2-3; D gene uncertain. V gave up 1 base and J gave up 0 bases, with 8 bases separating them. There are 15 residues in the CDR3. Per the germline V gene, CDR1 is SNHLY and CDR2 is FYNNEI. In DNA form, the CDR3 reads TGTGCCAGCAGTGAAGAACAGCTTAGCACAGATACGCAGTATTTT. Translated, it gives CASSEEQLSTDTQYF. Drawing the rest from reference TRBV2 and TRBJ2-3, the complete variable domain is EPEVTQTPSHQVTQMGQEVILRCVPISNHLYFYWYRQILGQKVEFLVSFYNNEISEKSEIFDDQFSVERPDGSNFTLKIRSTKLEDSAMYFCASSEEQLSTDTQYFGPGTRLTVL.

Details on this clone: The junction does not match germline at one end; this may be a read error. J is TRBJ1-1 and V is TRBV5-1; D call uncertain. This CDR3 is 13 amino acids long. Germline V lookup: CDR1 SGHRS, CDR2 YFSETQ. CDR3 nucleotide sequence: TGCGCCACCAGCCGGGGTGTGAACACTGAAGCTTTCTTT. Amino acid sequence: CATSRGVNTEAFF.

The CDR3 sequence is CASSQDVTGLAANEQFF. DNA for the CDR3: TGTGCCAGCAGCCAAGATGTGACAGGACTAGCGGCTAATGAGCAGTTCTTC. V usage is TRBV4-2 and J usage is TRBJ2-1; 10 bases are shared with TRBD2. Germline V gene data show CDR1 as LGHNA and CDR2 as YNFKEQ. The CDR3 totals 17 residues. With V trimmed by 0 bases and J by 7 bases, 9 bases remained unmatched.

This sequence joins TRBV7-9 and TRBJ1-1; perhaps TRBD1 as D (6 bases). Looked up from germline, CDR1 is SEHNR and CDR2 is FQNEAQ (reference sequence). Trimming shortened V by 5 bases and J by 0 bases, and 13 bases separated the two germline ends. The length of the CDR3 is 15 residues. Written as DNA, the CDR3 is TGTGCCAGCAGCATAAAACAGGGAATGAACACTGAAGCTTTCTTT. This translates into CASSIKQGMNTEAFF.

This rearrangement joins TRBV18 to TRBJ2-1, with D perhaps matching TRBD1 (5 bases). Per germline, CDR1 KGHSH and CDR2 LQKENI. The CDR3 sequence is 15 residues long. Trimming took off 9 bases at V and 3 bases at J, with 18 bases between the two ends. For the CDR3, the DNA is TGTGCCAGTCAACCGCAGGGTTCGAGCTACAATGAGCAGTTCTTC. Translating gives CASQPQGSSYNEQFF.

This sequence joins TRBV5-4 and TRBJ2-2, with a weak D call TRBD1 (7 bases). From germline, CDR1 is SGHNT and CDR2 YYREEE (reference sequence). This CDR3 spans 16 amino acids. The V end lost 4 bases, the J end lost 3 bases, and 16 bases lay between the germline ends. CDR3 in amino acids: CASSAGGRGDTGELFF. The CDR3 coding sequence is TGTGCCAGCAGCGCCGGGGGCAGGGGGGACACCGGGGAGCTGTTTTTT.

V is TRBV30 and J is TRBJ1-1; D might be TRBD1 (6 bases). Trimming stripped 3 bases from V and 1 base from J, with 15 bases between. The CDR3 is 15 residues long. Germline V CDR1 and CDR2: GTSNPN, SVGIG (reference sequence). The chain's CDR3 is CAWSPGQPPNTEAFF. The DNA for the CDR3 is TGTGCCTGGAGCCCTGGACAGCCTCCGAACACTGAAGCTTTCTTT.

This clone occurred once. The chain is built from TRBV14 and TRBJ1-5; no definite D call. Trimming took 3 bases from V and 3 from J, leaving 15 bases between them. The length of the CDR3 is 16 residues. Germline CDR1 and CDR2: SGHDN and FVKESK. The DNA for the CDR3 is TGTGCCAGCAGCCAGATCTTCTGGTGGCCCAATCAGCCCCAGCATTTT. This encodes CASSQIFWWPNQPQHF. Supplemented by reference TRBV14 and TRBJ1-5, the full variable domain reads EAGVTQFPSHSVIEKGQTVTLRCDPISGHDNLYWYRRVMGKEIKFLLHFVKESKQDESGMPNNRFLAERTGGTYSTLKVQPAELEDSGVYFCASSQIFWWPNQPQHFGDGTRLSIL.

The rearrangement uses TRBV7-2 and TRBJ1-5, with D tentatively TRBD1 (5 bases). Between the trimmed V and J ends, which lost 8 bases and 3 bases, there was a span of 8 bases. Germline values: CDR1 SGHTA, CDR2 FQGNSA. The CDR3 has 12 residues. The CDR3 here is CASSGFNQPQHF. CDR3 DNA sequence: TGTGCCAGCTCAGGGTTCAATCAGCCCCAGCATTTT.

V gene TRBV11-1 combines with J gene TRBJ2-7; D uncertain. V was clipped by 0 bases and J by 2 bases, with 8 bases between them. Germline lookup yields CDR1 SGHAT and CDR2 FQDESV (reference sequence). The CDR3 consists of 14 residues. CDR3 coding DNA: TGTGCCAGCAGCTTAGCTGGCGGCACCTACGAGCAGTACTTC. As protein: CASSLAGGTYEQYF.